A single sample is the source of the 9 T cell receptor beta chains below, sequenced in a study of cytomegalovirus exposure and HLA in healthy donors. 60 Vbeta and 13 Jbeta primers were used in PCR. Repertoires were generated with immunoSEQ multiplex PCR, while TCRdb's copy carries only in-frame clones and drops some. The sample holds about 150,000 clones, more than 75% seen once. The material sequenced was PBMCs. The receptors come from a man aged 25-40 years in good health and CMV-seropositive.

This clone appeared a single time. The chain joins TRBV5-8 to TRBJ2-1, with D uncertain. V dropped 1 base and J dropped 4 bases, with 18 bases sitting between them. From germline, CDR1 is SGHTS and CDR2 YDEGEE. This CDR3 region has 17 residues. CDR3 in DNA: TGTGCCAGCAGCTTGTTCGCCGACTCTACGGATTACAATGAGCAGTTCTTC. Its protein product is CASSLFADSTDYNEQFF.

In this sample, this clone turned up once. The CDR3, as DNA: TGTGCCAGCAGTCCCAGACAGGAGGCTAACTATGGCTACACCTTC. Protein: CASSPRQEANYGYTF. V is TRBV27 and J is TRBJ1-2; maybe TRBD1 (6 bases). This CDR3 is built from 15 residues. Trimming stripped 5 bases from V and 0 bases from J, with 13 bases between. Germline V gives CDR1 MNHEY, CDR2 SMNVEV (reference sequence).

The genes are TRBV6-6 and TRBJ2-1, with 8 bases that match TRBD1. J lost 6 bases, V lost 4 bases, and 5 bases had no gene match. The CDR3 length is 14 residues. Germline lookup yields CDR1 MNHNY and CDR2 SVGAGI (reference sequence). Written as DNA, the CDR3 is TGTGCCAGCAGTTCGGACAGGGTCCTCAATGAGCAGTTCTTC. It encodes CASSSDRVLNEQFF.

V usage is TRBV6-1 and J usage is TRBJ2-7, with a weak D call TRBD1 (5 bases). The CDR3 loop spans 16 amino acids. The germline CDR1 and CDR2 sequences are MNHNS and SASEGT. Trimming left V 2 bases short and J 1 base short, with 15 bases between. CDR3 in DNA: TGTGCCAGCAGTGAAAACGTAGGGGCGAGATCCTACGAGCAGTACTTC. Encoded protein: CASSENVGARSYEQYF.

The J gene is TRBJ1-2, the V gene TRBV28, with D possibly TRBD1 on 6 matching bases. Trimming removed 5 bases at V and 3 bases at J, with 16 bases between. The CDR3 is made up of 15 amino acids. Per germline, CDR1 MDHEN and CDR2 SYDVKM. CDR3 in DNA: TGTGCCAGCAGTCCACCAGGGGATCGGCACTATGGCTACACCTTC. Residues: CASSPPGDRHYGYTF.

The rearrangement links TRBV28 to TRBJ2-5, with 7 bases fitting TRBD2. The J call could be wrong; TRBJ2-7 is a better fit for the DNA end. CDR1 MDHEN and CDR2 SYDVKM come from the germline V gene. The length of the CDR3 is 15 residues. This chain's CDR3 is CASSPGLVLSYEQYF. CDR3 nucleotides: TGTGCCAGCAGTCCCGGACTAGTTCTCTCCTACGAGCAGTACTTC.

This chain joins TRBV27 and TRBJ1-2; D is uncertain. Germline CDR1 is MNHEY and CDR2 is SMNVEV (reference sequence). The CDR3 extends over 14 amino acids. Trimming took 1 base from V and 2 from J, leaving 8 bases between them. DNA of the CDR3: TGTGCCAGCAGTTTATACCCAGGCAACTATGGCTACACCTTC. It yields the protein CASSLYPGNYGYTF.

The gene calls are TRBV5-1 and TRBJ2-5; weak D call: TRBD2 (5 bases). CDR3 length: 14 residues. Germline loops: CDR1 SGHRS, CDR2 YFSETQ. V shed 2 bases and J shed 5 bases, with 13 bases lying between them. CDR3 in amino acids: CASSFAAGTETQYF. The CDR3 DNA reads as TGCGCCAGCAGCTTCGCTGCGGGCACCGAGACCCAGTACTTC. Variable domain in full (rest from reference TRBV5-1 and TRBJ2-5): KAGVTQTPRYLIKTRGQQVTLSCSPISGHRSVSWYQQTPGQGLQFLFEYFSETQRNKGNFPGRFSGRQFSNSRSEMNVSTLELGDSALYLCASSFAAGTETQYFGPGTRLLVL.

The chain uses TRBV11-2 and TRBJ2-5; 8 bases agree with TRBD1. Trimming cost V 5 bases and J 5 bases; bases outside gene matches: 7. Per the germline V gene, CDR1 is SGHAT and CDR2 is FQNNGV. The CDR3 is 14 amino acids. Here the CDR3 DNA reads TGTGCCAGCAGCCGCCCAGGGGGCATCGAGACCCAGTACTTC. Translated, it gives CASSRPGGIETQYF. The variable domain in full, with the rest retrieved from reference TRBV11-2 and TRBJ2-5, is EAGVAQSPRYKIIEKRQSVAFWCNPISGHATLYWYQQILGQGPKLLIQFQNNGVVDDSQLPKDRFSAERLKGVDSTLKIQPAKLEDSAVYLCASSRPGGIETQYFGPGTRLLVL.